This entry concerns a single TCR beta chain. The antigen remains unidentified. This sample is drawn from a study of T cell repertoires in cytomegalovirus infection. Across the whole study: From public TCR beta signatures came an indication of both CMV infection and matching HLA type.

TCRdb re-analysed the reads in MiXCR, keeping a single row per CDR3 protein. Of some 310,000 distinct CDR3 sequences detected, roughly 25% appear once; the ten largest clones hold approximately 12%. The origin of this receptor is a human donor in good health (CMV status not recorded). Some clones in this sample may be carry-over from other donors' samples. Material: cultured PBMCs, obtained from culture after CMV antigen stimulation.

Written as DNA, the CDR3 is TGCGCCAGCAGCTCGACAGCTACTAATGAAAAACTGTTTTTT. This codes for CASSSTATNEKLFF. The genes are TRBV5-1 and TRBJ1-4; possible D gene TRBD1, 5 bases. Trimming took 3 bases from V and 2 from J, leaving 8 bases between them. The CDR3 consists of 14 residues. The germline V gene encodes CDR1 SGHRS and CDR2 YFSETQ.